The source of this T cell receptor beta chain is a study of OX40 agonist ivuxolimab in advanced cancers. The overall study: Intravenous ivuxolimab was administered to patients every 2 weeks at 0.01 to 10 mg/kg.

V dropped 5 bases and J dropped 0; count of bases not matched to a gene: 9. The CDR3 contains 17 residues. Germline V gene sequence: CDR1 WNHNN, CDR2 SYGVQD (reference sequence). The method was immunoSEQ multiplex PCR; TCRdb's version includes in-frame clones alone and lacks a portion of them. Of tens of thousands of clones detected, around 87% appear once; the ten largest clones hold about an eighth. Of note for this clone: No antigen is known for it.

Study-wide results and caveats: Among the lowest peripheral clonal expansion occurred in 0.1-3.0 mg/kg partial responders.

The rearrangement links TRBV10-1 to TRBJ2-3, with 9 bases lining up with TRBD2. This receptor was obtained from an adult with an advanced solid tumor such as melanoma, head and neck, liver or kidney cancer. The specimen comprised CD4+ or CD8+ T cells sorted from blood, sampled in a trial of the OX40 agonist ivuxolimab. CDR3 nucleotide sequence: TGCGCCAGCAGTAATAGACTAGCGGTACCTAGCACAGATACGCAGTATTTT. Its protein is CASSNRLAVPSTDTQYF.